These 13 T cell receptor beta chains were sequenced from one sample in a study of graft-versus-host responses after intestinal transplantation. The assay was immunoSEQ multiplex PCR, and TCRdb's table has in-frame clones only and misses some. The data contain roughly 30,000 clones, about 79% of them seen just once; the ten biggest clones take up approximately 20%. No antigen has been assigned to these receptors. The material was unstimulated CD8+ T cells sorted from spleen or lymph node cells, obtained before intestinal transplant. Receptor source: a human donor who received an intestinal transplant.

The chain uses TRBV2 and TRBJ2-7; 15 bases agree with TRBD2. V was pared by 3 bases and J by 6 bases, with 6 bases of the junction left unmatched. CDR3 size: 16 residues. Germline V gives CDR1 SNHLY, CDR2 FYNNEI. This chain's CDR3 is CASSDLGLAGGGEQYF. DNA of the CDR3: TGTGCCAGCAGTGACCTGGGACTAGCGGGGGGTGGCGAGCAGTACTTC.

This chain joins TRBV4-1 and TRBJ2-1, with TRBD2 identical over 10 bases. This CDR3 is built from 16 residues. With 5 bases clipped from V and 2 bases from J, the junction kept 6 bases outside the gene matches. Germline CDR1 and CDR2: MGHRA and YSYEKL. The CDR3 DNA reads as TGCGCCAGCAGCTACGGACTAGCGGAGACCTACAATGAGCAGTTCTTC. It specifies CASSYGLAETYNEQFF.

This clone appeared a single time. The rearrangement joins TRBV28 to TRBJ2-7; D call uncertain. With 3 bases removed from V and 5 bases from J, the gap between germline ends came to 14 bases. CDR1 MDHEN and CDR2 SYDVKM come from the germline V gene. This CDR3 is 14 amino acids long. CDR3 bases: TGTGCCAGCAGTTTTCTGGAGCCTTGGCACGAGCAGTACTTC. Translated, it gives CASSFLEPWHEQYF. Full variable domain (missing parts from reference TRBV28 and TRBJ2-7): DVKVTQSSRYLVKRTGEKVFLECVQDMDHENMFWYRQDPGLGLRLIYFSYDVKMKEKGDIPEGYSVSREKKERFSLILESASTNQTSMYLCASSFLEPWHEQYFGPGTRLTVT.

The chain couples TRBV5-6 to TRBJ1-4; 8 positions agree with TRBD1. Germline CDR1 reads SGHDT; CDR2 reads YYEEEE. Trimming took 4 bases from V and 8 from J; bases not matched to a gene: 10. The CDR3 covers 15 residues. CDR3 protein: CASSGYRGVREKLFF. CDR3 bases: TGTGCCAGCAGCGGCTACAGGGGGGTTCGGGAAAAACTGTTTTTT.

The J gene is TRBJ2-7, the V gene TRBV4-2, with a tentative D call TRBD2 (6 bases). The germline V and J ends were trimmed by 4 bases and 7 bases, with 20 bases remaining between them. Germline CDR1 is LGHNA and CDR2 is YNFKEQ. The CDR3 totals 15 residues. The CDR3 coding sequence is TGTGCCAGCAGCCGTCGAGGGACTGACAGCATTGAGCAGTACTTC. It translates to CASSRRGTDSIEQYF.

The rearrangement uses TRBV7-9 and TRBJ2-7; D unresolved. CDR3 length: 14 amino acids. V shed 6 bases and J shed 6 bases, with 18 bases lying between them. Germline V gene lookup returns CDR1 SEHNR and CDR2 FQNEAQ (reference sequence). The chain's CDR3 is CASSGYIEEGEQYF. CDR3 DNA sequence: TGTGCCAGCAGTGGTTACATTGAGGAAGGCGAGCAGTACTTC.

This sequence joins TRBV5-1 and TRBJ2-2; 7 nucleotides align to TRBD1. With V trimmed by 0 bases and J by 0 bases, 2 bases remained unmatched. Germline CDR1 SGHRS, CDR2 YFSETQ. CDR3 size: 16 residues. The CDR3 region is CASSLGQGANTGELFF. The CDR3 nucleotides are TGCGCCAGCAGCTTGGGGCAGGGGGCGAACACCGGGGAGCTGTTTTTT. Combining the CDR3 with reference TRBV5-1 and TRBJ2-2 gives the whole variable domain KAGVTQTPRYLIKTRGQQVTLSCSPISGHRSVSWYQQTPGQGLQFLFEYFSETQRNKGNFPGRFSGRQFSNSRSEMNVSTLELGDSALYLCASSLGQGANTGELFFGEGSRLTVL.

V is TRBV6-1 and J is TRBJ1-5, with D possibly matching TRBD1 (5 bases). CDR1 is MNHNS, CDR2 SASEGT, per germline. The V end lost 0 bases, the J end lost 1 base, and 13 bases lay between the germline ends. CDR3 length: 17 amino acids. CDR3: CASSEALAGLSNQPQHF. The CDR3 region has the DNA TGTGCCAGCAGTGAAGCGCTGGCAGGGCTGAGCAATCAGCCCCAGCATTTT.

The CDR3 DNA follows: TGCGCCAGCAGCTTGGTCCGGCGGGGAGACTACAATGAGCAGTTCTTC. Translation: CASSLVRRGDYNEQFF. V usage is TRBV5-1 and J usage is TRBJ2-1; perhaps TRBD2 as D (6 bases). V lost 0 bases and J 3 bases, leaving 13 bases between the germline ends. This CDR3 contains 16 residues. CDR1 and CDR2 from the germline V gene are SGHRS and YFSETQ. Using reference TRBV5-1 and TRBJ2-1 for the parts outside the CDR3, the full variable domain is KAGVTQTPRYLIKTRGQQVTLSCSPISGHRSVSWYQQTPGQGLQFLFEYFSETQRNKGNFPGRFSGRQFSNSRSEMNVSTLELGDSALYLCASSLVRRGDYNEQFFGPGTRLTVL.

V is TRBV28 and J is TRBJ2-1, with TRBD2 identical over 7 bases. Losses at the gene ends were 6 bases for V and 7 bases for J; bases not matched to a gene: 21. Germline V gene data show CDR1 as MDHEN and CDR2 as SYDVKM. The CDR3 contains 18 residues. CDR3 sequence: CASSSPTSGEGLLNEQFF. The CDR3, as DNA: TGTGCCAGCAGCTCCCCTACCAGCGGGGAGGGGCTATTGAATGAGCAGTTCTTC.

The chain uses TRBV6-1 and TRBJ2-7, with D unresolved. The V and J ends lost 1 base and 3 bases respectively, with 10 bases between them. Germline-derived CDR1 and CDR2 are MNHNS and SASEGT. The CDR3 sequence is 14 residues long. The CDR3 DNA follows: TGTGCCAGCAGTGAAGTTGCCCTACTCTACGAGCAGTACTTC. It specifies CASSEVALLYEQYF.

The chain joins TRBV29-1 to TRBJ1-1; tentative D call: TRBD1 (5 bases). Germline V gives CDR1 SQVTM, CDR2 ANQGSEA. V lost 4 bases to trimming and J lost 1 base, with 7 bases between them. The CDR3 is 12 residues long. Here the CDR3 DNA reads TGCAGCGTTGCGGGGGAGAACACTGAAGCTTTCTTT. As protein: CSVAGENTEAFF.

V and J are TRBV7-9 and TRBJ2-1; 10 bases agree with TRBD2. The CDR3 spans 19 residues. Germline CDR1 SEHNR, CDR2 FQNEAQ (reference sequence). Trimming at V came to 0 bases and at J to 3 bases, leaving 11 bases not matched to a gene. The CDR3 reads CASSLAPSGGGGVYNEQFF. DNA for the CDR3: TGTGCCAGCAGCTTAGCCCCTAGCGGGGGCGGGGGGGTCTACAATGAGCAGTTCTTC.